This TCR beta chain was identified during a study of T cell responses to AZD1222 COVID-19 vaccine. Study-level findings and limits: Spike-spanning, vaccine-associated CD4 TCRs were dominant at 160-218 and 743-854. The donors showed a predominance of white British ancestry and of females, with possible underestimation of clonal diversity. Reportedly, nearly half of unique spike TCRs recognized epitopes outside B.1.351/B.1.1.7 mutations.

Comments on this clone: Its antigen remains unknown.

In germline, CDR1 is MNHEY, CDR2 SMNVEV (reference sequence). V lost 0 bases and J lost 4, with 4 bases in between. The CDR3 length is 13 residues. Generated by immunoSEQ multiplex PCR, the TCRdb table keeps only in-frame clones and is missing some. The repertoire consists of more than 140,000 clones, with approximately 89% occurring once and the leading ten covering about 5.3%. This clonotype originated in an adult in good health. The chain uses TRBV27 and TRBJ1-5; no definite D call. Sample: peripheral blood, taken on day 0 of AZD1222 vaccination. The CDR3 here is CASSLSVNQPQHF. The DNA for the CDR3 is TGTGCCAGCAGTTTATCAGTTAATCAGCCCCAGCATTTT.